Below, one T cell receptor (beta chain) is given with its context. This PCR relied on a set of 60 Vbeta primers and 13 Jbeta primers. This table comes from immunoSEQ multiplex PCR, and its TCRdb copy is limited to in-frame clones, with some not included. Among more than 150,000 clones, roughly 77% were seen once, and the ten largest hold 1.5% to 2%. The sample is drawn from a study of cytomegalovirus exposure and HLA in healthy donors. Sequences were obtained from PBMCs. The sequence came from a woman under 40 in good health and CMV-seronegative.

Here the CDR3 reads CAISVARGGRTDTQYF. Written as DNA, the CDR3 is TGTGCCATCAGTGTTGCACGGGGGGGCCGTACAGATACGCAGTATTTT. The rearrangement links TRBV10-3 to TRBJ2-3; 8 bases agree with TRBD2. The V gene end was trimmed by 4 bases and the J gene end by 3 bases; junction bases not matched to a gene: 9. The CDR3 contains 16 residues. CDR1 is ENHRY, CDR2 SYGVKD, per germline.